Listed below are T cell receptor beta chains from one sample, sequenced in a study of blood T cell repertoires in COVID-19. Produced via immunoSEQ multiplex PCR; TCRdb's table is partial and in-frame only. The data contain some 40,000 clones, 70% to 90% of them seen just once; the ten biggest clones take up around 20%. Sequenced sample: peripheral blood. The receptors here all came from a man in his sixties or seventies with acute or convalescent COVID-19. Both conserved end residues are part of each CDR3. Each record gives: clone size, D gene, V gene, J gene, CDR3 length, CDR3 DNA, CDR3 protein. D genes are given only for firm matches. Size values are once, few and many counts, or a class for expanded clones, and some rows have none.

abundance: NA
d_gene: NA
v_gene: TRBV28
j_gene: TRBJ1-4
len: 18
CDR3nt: TGTGCCAGCAGTTTCATCAGACCCAGGACAGCAACTAATGAAAAACTGTTTTTT
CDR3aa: CASSFIRPRTATNEKLFF

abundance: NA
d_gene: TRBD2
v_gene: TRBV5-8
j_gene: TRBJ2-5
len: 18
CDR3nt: TGTGCTAGCAGCCCACCGATCGGGGGGTTGATCACTTGGGGGACCCAGTACTTC
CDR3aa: CASSPPIGGLITWGTQYF

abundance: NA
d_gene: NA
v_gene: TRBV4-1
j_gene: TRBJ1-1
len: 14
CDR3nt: TGCGCCAGCAGCCAAGATAGGACTGACACTGAAGCTTTCTTT
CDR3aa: CASSQDRTDTEAFF

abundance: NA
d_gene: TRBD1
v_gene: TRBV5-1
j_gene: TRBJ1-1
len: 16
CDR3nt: TGCGCCAGCAGCTTGGGGATGGACAGGGGGCTTACTGAAGCTTTCTTT
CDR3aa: CASSLGMDRGLTEAFF

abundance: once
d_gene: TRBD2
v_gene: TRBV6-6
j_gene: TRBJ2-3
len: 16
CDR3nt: TGTGCCAGCAGTTACTCAGCGGGAGAAGCCACAGATACGCAGTATTTT
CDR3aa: CASSYSAGEATDTQYF

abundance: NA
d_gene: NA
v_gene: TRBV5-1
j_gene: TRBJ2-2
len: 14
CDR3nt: TGCGCCAGCAGCATGGACAGCTACTCTGGGGAGCTGTTTTTT
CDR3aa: CASSMDSYSGELFF

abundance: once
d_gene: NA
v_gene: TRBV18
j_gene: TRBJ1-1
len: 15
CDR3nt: TGTGCCAGCTCACGCGACAGGAGGATGAACACTGAAGCTTTCTTT
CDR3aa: CASSRDRRMNTEAFF

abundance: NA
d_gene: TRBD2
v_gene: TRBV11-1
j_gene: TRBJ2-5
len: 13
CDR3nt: TGTGCCAGCAGCTCGGGACTAGGAGAGACCCAGTACTTC
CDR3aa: CASSSGLGETQYF

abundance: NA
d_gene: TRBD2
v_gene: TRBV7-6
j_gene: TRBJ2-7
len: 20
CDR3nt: TGTGCCAGCAGCTTAGCTAGCCCCACCTGGACTAGCGGGAGTATTAGGGAGCAGTACTTC
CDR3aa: CASSLASPTWTSGSIREQYF

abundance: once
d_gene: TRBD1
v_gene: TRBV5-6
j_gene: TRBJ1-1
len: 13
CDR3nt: TGTGCCAGCAGTTTGTACAGGGGCCCGGGGGCTTTCTTT
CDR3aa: CASSLYRGPGAFF

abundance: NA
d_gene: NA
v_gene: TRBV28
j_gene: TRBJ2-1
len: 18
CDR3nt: TGTGCCAGCAGTTCTAATCCCCGGCGGGGGCACTCCTACAATGAGCAGTTCTTC
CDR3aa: CASSSNPRRGHSYNEQFF

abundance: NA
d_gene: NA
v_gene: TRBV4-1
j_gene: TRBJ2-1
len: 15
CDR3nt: TGCGCCAGCAGCCGTTTAGCGGACTCCTACAATGAGCAGTTCTTC
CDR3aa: CASSRLADSYNEQFF

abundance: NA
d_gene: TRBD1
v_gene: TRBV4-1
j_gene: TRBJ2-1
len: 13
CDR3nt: TGCGCCAGCAGCCCCTCACAGGGGGGTGAGCAGTTCTTC
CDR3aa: CASSPSQGGEQFF

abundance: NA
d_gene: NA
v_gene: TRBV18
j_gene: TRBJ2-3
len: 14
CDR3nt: TGTGCCAGCTCACGTACAGAAAACACAGATACGCAGTATTTT
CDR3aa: CASSRTENTDTQYF

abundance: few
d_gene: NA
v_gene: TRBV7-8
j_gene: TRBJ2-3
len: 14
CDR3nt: TGTGCCAGCAGGGATCTAGAAAGCACAGATACGCAGTATTTT
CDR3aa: CASRDLESTDTQYF

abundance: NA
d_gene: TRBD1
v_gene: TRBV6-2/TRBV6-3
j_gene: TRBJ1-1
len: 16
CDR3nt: TGTGCCAGCAGTTACCCCGGGACAGTTATGAACACTGAAGCTTTCTTT
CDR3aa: CASSYPGTVMNTEAFF

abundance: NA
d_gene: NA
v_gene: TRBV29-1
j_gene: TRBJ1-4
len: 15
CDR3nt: TGCAGCGTCCTTCTGGCGCAGGGGACTAATGAAAAACTGTTTTTT
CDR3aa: CSVLLAQGTNEKLFF

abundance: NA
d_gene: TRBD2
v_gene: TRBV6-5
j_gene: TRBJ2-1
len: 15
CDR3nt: TGTGCCGTCCGTAGCGGGGCTAGCTCCTACAATGAGCAGTTCTTC
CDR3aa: CAVRSGASSYNEQFF

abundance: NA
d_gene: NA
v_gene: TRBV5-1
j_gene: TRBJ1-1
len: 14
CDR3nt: TGCGCCAGCAGCCCGGACGGACAGAACACTGAAGCTTTCTTT
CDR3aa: CASSPDGQNTEAFF

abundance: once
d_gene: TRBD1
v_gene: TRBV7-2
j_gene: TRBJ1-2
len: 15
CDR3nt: TGTGCCAGCAGCTTACAGGGGGCACTGGTTTATGGCTACACCTTC
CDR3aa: CASSLQGALVYGYTF

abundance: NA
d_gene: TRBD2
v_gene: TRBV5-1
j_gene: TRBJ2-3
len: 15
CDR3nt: TGCGCCAGCAGCTTGGCCAAGCGGGACACAGATACGCAGTATTTT
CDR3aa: CASSLAKRDTDTQYF

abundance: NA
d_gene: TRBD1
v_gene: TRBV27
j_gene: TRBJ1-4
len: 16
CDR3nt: TGTGCCAGCAGTTTGGGACAGGGGGCATCTAATGAAAAACTGTTTTTT
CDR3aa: CASSLGQGASNEKLFF

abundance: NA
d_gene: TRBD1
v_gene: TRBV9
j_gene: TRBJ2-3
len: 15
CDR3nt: TGTGCCAGCAGCGGGACAGGGTATTTGGCAGATACGCAGTATTTT
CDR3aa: CASSGTGYLADTQYF

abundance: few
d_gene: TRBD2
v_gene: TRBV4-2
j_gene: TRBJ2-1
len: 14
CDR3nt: TGTGCCAGCAGCCAAGGAGCGGGGTACAATGAGCAGTTCTTC
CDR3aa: CASSQGAGYNEQFF

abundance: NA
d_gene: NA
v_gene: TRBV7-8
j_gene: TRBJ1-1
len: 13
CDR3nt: TGTGCCAGCAGCTTAAGAGAAAACACTGAAGCTTTCTTT
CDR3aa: CASSLRENTEAFF

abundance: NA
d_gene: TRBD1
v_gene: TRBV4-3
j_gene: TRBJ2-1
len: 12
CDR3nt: TGCGCCAGCAGCCAGGACAGGTTAGAGCAGTTCTTC
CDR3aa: CASSQDRLEQFF

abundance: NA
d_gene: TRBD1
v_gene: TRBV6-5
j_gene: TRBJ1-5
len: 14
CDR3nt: TGTGCCAGCAGGACGACAGGGGGTAATCAGCCCCAGCATTTT
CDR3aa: CASRTTGGNQPQHF

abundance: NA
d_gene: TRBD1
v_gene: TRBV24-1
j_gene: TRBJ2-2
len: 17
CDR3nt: TGTGCCACCAGTGTTCGCCGGGACAGGGAGAACACCGGGGAGCTGTTTTTT
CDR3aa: CATSVRRDRENTGELFF

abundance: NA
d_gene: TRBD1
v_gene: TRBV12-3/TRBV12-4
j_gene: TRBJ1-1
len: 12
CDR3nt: TGTGCCAGCGGGACAGGGGACACTGAAGCTTTCTTT
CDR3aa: CASGTGDTEAFF

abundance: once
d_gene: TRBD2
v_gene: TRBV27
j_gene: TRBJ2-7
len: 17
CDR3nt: TGTGCCAGCAGTTCTACCGGGACTAGCGGGACCACCTACGAGCAGTACTTC
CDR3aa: CASSSTGTSGTTYEQYF

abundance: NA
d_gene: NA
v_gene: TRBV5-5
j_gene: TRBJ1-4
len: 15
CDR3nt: TGTGCCAGCAGGCTAGCGGGGGCAGTCGGTGAAAAACTGTTTTTT
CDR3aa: CASRLAGAVGEKLFF

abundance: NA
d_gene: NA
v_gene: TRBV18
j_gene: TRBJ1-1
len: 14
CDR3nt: TGTGCCAGCTCACTCAATCGCGGTAACACTGAAGCTTTCTTT
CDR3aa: CASSLNRGNTEAFF

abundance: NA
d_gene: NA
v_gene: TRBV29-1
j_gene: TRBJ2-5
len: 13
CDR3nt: TGCAGCGTTCGGCGGGTGATTATGGAGACCCAGTACTTC
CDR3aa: CSVRRVIMETQYF

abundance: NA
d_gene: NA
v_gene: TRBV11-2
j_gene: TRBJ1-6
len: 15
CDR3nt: TGTGCCAGCAGCTTATTGGGCGCCGGGGGTTCACCCCTCCACTTT
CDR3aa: CASSLLGAGGSPLHF

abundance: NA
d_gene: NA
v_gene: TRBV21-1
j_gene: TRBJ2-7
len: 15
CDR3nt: TGTGCCAGCAGCAAACTCGGGGCAGGGGATCCCGAGCAGTACTTC
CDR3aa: CASSKLGAGDPEQYF

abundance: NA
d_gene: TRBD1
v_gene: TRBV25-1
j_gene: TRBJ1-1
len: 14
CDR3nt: TGTGCCAGCAGTGACGCGACAGGGGGAGTTGTAGCTTTCTTT
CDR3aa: CASSDATGGVVAFF

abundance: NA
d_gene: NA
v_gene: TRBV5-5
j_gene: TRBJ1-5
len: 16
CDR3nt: TGTGCCAGCAGCCCCACCGGACCGGGGAGCAATCAGCCCCAGCATTTT
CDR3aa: CASSPTGPGSNQPQHF

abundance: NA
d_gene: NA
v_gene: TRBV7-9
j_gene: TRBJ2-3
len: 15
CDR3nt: TGTGCCAGCAGCTTAGGGGGGACTAGCACAGATACGCAGTATTTT
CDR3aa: CASSLGGTSTDTQYF

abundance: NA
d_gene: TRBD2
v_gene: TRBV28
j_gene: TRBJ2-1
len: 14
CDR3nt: TGTGCCACCCGACTAGCGGGAGAAGGGAATGAGCAGTTCTTC
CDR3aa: CATRLAGEGNEQFF

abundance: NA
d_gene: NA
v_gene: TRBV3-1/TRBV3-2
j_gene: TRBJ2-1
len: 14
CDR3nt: TGTGCCAGCAGCCAAACAGGGGGGGGGAATGAGCAGTTCTTC
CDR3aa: CASSQTGGGNEQFF

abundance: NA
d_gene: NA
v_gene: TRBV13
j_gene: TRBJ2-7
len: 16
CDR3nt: TGTGCCAGCAGCTTAACTCAGGGGATAGGGTTCTACGAGCAGTACTTC
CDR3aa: CASSLTQGIGFYEQYF

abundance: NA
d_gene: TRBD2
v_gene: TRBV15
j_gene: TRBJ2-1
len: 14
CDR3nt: TGTGCCACCAGCAGAGGCGGGAGTGTATATGAGCAGTTCTTC
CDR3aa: CATSRGGSVYEQFF

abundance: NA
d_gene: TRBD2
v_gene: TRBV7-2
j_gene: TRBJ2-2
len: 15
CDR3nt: TGTGCCAGCCGATACCTAGCGGGATACACCGGGGAGCTGTTTTTT
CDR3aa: CASRYLAGYTGELFF

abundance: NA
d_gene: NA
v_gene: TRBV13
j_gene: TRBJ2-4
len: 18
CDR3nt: TGTGCCAGCAGCTTCCAACTCGGGTCGTCATCAGCCAAAAACATTCAGTACTTC
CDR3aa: CASSFQLGSSSAKNIQYF

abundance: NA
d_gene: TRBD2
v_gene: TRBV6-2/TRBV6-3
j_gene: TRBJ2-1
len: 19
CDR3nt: TGTGCCAGCAGTTACCCCCGGACTAGCGGGAGGGCGGTATACAATGAGCAGTTCTTC
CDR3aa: CASSYPRTSGRAVYNEQFF